Presented here are 17 T cell receptor beta chains from one specimen sequenced in a study of blood T cell repertoires in COVID-19 (TCRdb year 2020). The library was made by the immunoSEQ multiplex PCR assay. The source is immuneACCESS, and TCRdb retained only in-frame sequences with V and J called. Part of the clones is not carried over; for the studies checked, unresolved V genes explain less than half of this, and the remainder is unexplained. This sample gives 65,000 to 85,000 clones in total; more than 75% of them show up just once. Of the sample, 9.5% to 13% is held by the ten largest clones. The source material was peripheral blood. Receptors originate from a woman younger than 30 with acute or convalescent COVID-19.

V gene TRBV3-1 (or the pseudogene TRBV3-2) combines with J gene TRBJ1-2; D is ambiguous. Between the trimmed V and J ends, which lost 2 bases and 7 bases, there was a span of 8 bases. Per germline, CDR1 LGHDT and CDR2 YNNKEL (reference sequence). The CDR3 contains 12 residues. The CDR3 is CASSQSEGGYTF. The CDR3, as DNA: TGTGCCAGCAGCCAATCGGAGGGTGGCTACACCTTC.

The V call is TRBV19, the J call TRBJ2-1, with 9 nucleotides matching TRBD1. CDR1 LNHDA and CDR2 SQIVND come from the germline V gene (reference sequence). Losses at the gene ends were 5 bases for V and 6 bases for J; bases not matched to a gene: 8. This CDR3 comprises 15 residues. CDR3 nucleotides: TGTGCCAGTAGTCTCGACAGGGGGGTAATCAATGAGCAGTTCTTC. Its protein is CASSLDRGVINEQFF.

V gene TRBV7-8 combines with J gene TRBJ2-7; TRBD1 might be the D (5 bases). The CDR3 has 15 amino acids. Germline V gene lookup returns CDR1 SGHVS and CDR2 FQNEAQ. V gave up 2 bases and J gave up 2 bases, with 13 bases separating them. The CDR3 loop reads CASSLRSVRAYEQYF. The CDR3 region has the DNA TGTGCCAGCAGCTTACGGTCGGTCAGGGCCTACGAGCAGTACTTC. Full variable domain (outside the CDR3, taken from reference TRBV7-8 and TRBJ2-7): GAGVSQSPRYKVAKRGQDVALRCDPISGHVSLFWYQQALGQGPEFLTYFQNEAQLDKSGLPSDRFFAERPEGSVSTLKIQRTQQEDSAVYLCASSLRSVRAYEQYFGPGTRLTVT.

This chain joins TRBV30 and TRBJ1-2; 7 bases fit TRBD1. CDR3 length: 11 residues. V shed 2 bases and J 8 bases; nucleotides not matched to a gene: 2. In germline, CDR1 is GTSNPN, CDR2 SVGIG (reference sequence). In nucleotides, the CDR3 is TGTGCCTGGAGTACAGGGGACGGCTACACCTTC. The encoded protein is CAWSTGDGYTF. The entire variable domain, with the rest obtained from reference TRBV30 and TRBJ1-2, is as follows: SQTIHQWPATLVQPVGSPLSLECTVEGTSNPNLYWYRQAAGRGLQLLFYSVGIGQISSEVPQNLSASRPQDRQFILSSKKLLLSDSGFYLCAWSTGDGYTFGSGTRLTVV.

This sequence joins TRBV28 and TRBJ2-3, with 7 bases identical to TRBD1. The junction had 5 bases not matched to a gene; V was cut back by 5 bases and J by 6 bases. The CDR3 sequence is 13 residues long. Germline values: CDR1 MDHEN, CDR2 SYDVKM. CDR3 loop: CASSLSGGDTQYF. In DNA, the CDR3 is TGTGCCAGCAGTCTCTCAGGGGGTGATACGCAGTATTTT.

The chain combines TRBV6-5 with TRBJ1-3; the D is unclear. Germline V gene lookup returns CDR1 MNHEY and CDR2 SVGAGI. Trimming shortened V by 5 bases and J by 4 bases, and 15 bases separated the two germline ends. The CDR3 runs to 15 residues. The CDR3 reads CASSRDPKRGNTIYF. For the CDR3, the DNA is TGTGCCAGCAGTCGCGACCCGAAGCGAGGAAACACCATATATTTT.

The V call is TRBV4-2, the J call TRBJ2-5, with 7 bases aligning to TRBD1. This CDR3 region has 15 residues. J gave up 0 bases and V 1 base, and 2 bases lay outside the gene matches. Germline V gives CDR1 LGHNA, CDR2 YNFKEQ. CDR3 in DNA: TGTGCCAGCAGCCAAGGAACAGGGGACCAAGAGACCCAGTACTTC. Amino acids: CASSQGTGDQETQYF.

The chain joins TRBV11-2 to TRBJ2-1, with TRBD1 matching 7 bases. V shed 5 bases and J 4 bases; nucleotides not matched to a gene: 17. The germline V gene has CDR1 SGHAT and CDR2 FQNNGV. This CDR3 spans 18 amino acids. The CDR3 loop reads CASSPTTGTEYLYNEQFF. CDR3 DNA sequence: TGTGCCAGCAGCCCAACGACCGGGACAGAATATTTGTACAATGAGCAGTTCTTC.

The chain recombines TRBV27 with TRBJ2-1; possible D gene TRBD2, 6 bases. The CDR3 is made up of 16 amino acids. Germline CDR1 reads MNHEY; CDR2 reads SMNVEV (reference sequence). Trimming left V 2 bases short and J 8 bases short, with 19 bases between. Here the CDR3 DNA reads TGTGCCAGCAGTTTACCTCCGGGACTCCCCAGGGATGAGCAGTTCTTC. Translated, it gives CASSLPPGLPRDEQFF.

The chain couples TRBV28 to TRBJ1-5; a possible D gene is TRBD1 (6 bases). Germline V gives CDR1 MDHEN, CDR2 SYDVKM. V was trimmed by 3 bases and J by 6 bases, leaving 18 bases between them. This CDR3 region has 16 residues. Here the CDR3 reads CASSLASGAPPQPQHF. CDR3 DNA sequence: TGTGCCAGCAGTTTGGCGTCAGGGGCCCCACCTCAGCCCCAGCATTTT.

This chain uses TRBV14 with TRBJ2-3, with TRBD2 matching over 13 bases. Trimming took 4 bases from V and 4 from J; bases not matched to a gene: 2. The CDR3 length is 15 residues. Germline values: CDR1 SGHDN, CDR2 FVKESK. The CDR3 DNA reads as TGTGCCAGCAGCCTTGGACTAGCGGGGGCAGATACGCAGTATTTT. It specifies CASSLGLAGADTQYF. Looking up the rest from reference TRBV14 and TRBJ2-3 gives the full variable domain: EAGVTQFPSHSVIEKGQTVTLRCDPISGHDNLYWYRRVMGKEIKFLLHFVKESKQDESGMPNNRFLAERTGGTYSTLKVQPAELEDSGVYFCASSLGLAGADTQYFGPGTRLTVL.

This clone was observed a single time. The J gene is TRBJ1-1, the V gene TRBV30; D is possibly TRBD1 (6 bases). There are 13 residues in the CDR3. Germline CDR1 and CDR2: GTSNPN and SVGIG (reference sequence). V was trimmed by 2 bases and J by 6 bases, leaving 13 bases between them. In nucleotides, the CDR3 is TGTGCCTGGAGTACGACAGGAGGATCTGAAGCTTTCTTT. It yields the protein CAWSTTGGSEAFF.

The chain carries TRBV25-1 and TRBJ2-5; D possibly corresponds to TRBD2 (6 bases). CDR1 is MGHDK, CDR2 SYGVNS, per germline. The CDR3 is 12 residues long. V was cut by 5 bases and J by 5 bases, with 9 bases left in between. CDR3 sequence reads: CASSIGGETQYF. The CDR3 bases are TGTGCCAGCAGTATTGGGGGGGAGACCCAGTACTTC.

The J gene is TRBJ1-1, the V gene TRBV19; D remains ambiguous. Per germline, CDR1 LNHDA and CDR2 SQIVND (reference sequence). V lost 3 bases to trimming and J lost 5 bases, with 10 bases between them. This CDR3 is built from 13 residues. The CDR3 protein is CASSIPGDTEAFF. For the CDR3, the DNA is TGTGCCAGTAGTATCCCCGGGGATACTGAAGCTTTCTTT.

The chain is built from TRBV5-1 and TRBJ2-2, with 14 bases identical to TRBD2. This CDR3 is built from 22 residues. V gave up 0 bases and J gave up 7 bases; unmatched junction bases: 20. The germline V gene has CDR1 SGHRS and CDR2 YFSETQ. CDR3 loop: CASSLGLAGGPASGTVVGELFF. As DNA, the CDR3 is TGCGCCAGCAGCTTGGGACTAGCGGGAGGGCCAGCTTCGGGGACAGTGGTCGGGGAGCTGTTTTTT.

J is TRBJ2-5 and V is TRBV19; 12 bases are a match to TRBD2. Per the germline V gene, CDR1 is LNHDA and CDR2 is SQIVND (reference sequence). Trimming at V came to 5 bases and at J to 2 bases, leaving 3 bases not matched to a gene. The CDR3 loop spans 15 amino acids. The CDR3 spells CASSPGTSGQETQYF. In nucleotides, the CDR3 is TGTGCCAGTAGTCCCGGGACTAGCGGGCAAGAGACCCAGTACTTC.

This sequence joins TRBV3-1 (or the pseudogene TRBV3-2) and TRBJ1-1, with TRBD1 matching over 9 bases. CDR3 length: 14 residues. V was pared by 5 bases and J by 6 bases, with 7 bases of the junction left unmatched. The germline V gene encodes CDR1 LGHDT and CDR2 YNNKEL (reference sequence). The CDR3 DNA reads as TGTGCCAGCAGCTCCCAGGACAGGGGCGCTGAAGCTTTCTTT. It yields the protein CASSSQDRGAEAFF.